One sample yielded the 5 T cell receptor beta chains listed below, sequenced in a study of blood T cell repertoires in COVID-19. TCRdb keeps only in-frame clones here, not all; method: immunoSEQ multiplex PCR. The sample carries 300,000 to 350,000 clones, approximately 88% recorded once. The specimen was peripheral blood. The receptors come from a man under 40 with COVID-19, enrolled during active disease.

The rearrangement links TRBV3-1 (or the pseudogene TRBV3-2) to TRBJ1-3; possibly TRBD1 for D (5 bases). In germline, CDR1 is LGHDT, CDR2 YNNKEL (reference sequence). CDR3 size: 15 residues. V dropped 0 bases and J dropped 3 bases, with 9 bases sitting between them. The CDR3, as DNA: TGTGCCAGCAGCCAAGAGGGCCAGGGTGGAAACACCATATATTTT. This sequence encodes CASSQEGQGGNTIYF.

This rearrangement joins TRBV20-1 to TRBJ2-7; D uncertain. The germline V and J ends were trimmed by 1 base and 4 bases, with 2 bases remaining between them. CDR1 and CDR2 from the germline V gene are DFQATT and SNEGSKA (reference sequence). CDR3 length: 10 amino acids. The CDR3 coding sequence is TGCAGTGCTAGAGTATACGAGCAGTACTTC. Translating it yields CSARVYEQYF.

The gene calls are TRBV7-9 and TRBJ2-7; TRBD1 aligns across 8 bases. The V and J ends lost 2 bases and 4 bases, in that order; junction bases with no gene match: 7. This CDR3 comprises 15 residues. Germline assignment: CDR1 SEHNR and CDR2 FQNEAQ (reference sequence). CDR3 loop: CASSLRAGGGYEQYF. DNA for the CDR3: TGTGCCAGCAGCTTAAGGGCAGGGGGCGGGTACGAGCAGTACTTC.

The chain employs TRBV4-2 and TRBJ2-5; the D gene is possibly TRBD1 (5 bases). V was clipped by 6 bases and J by 0 bases, with 17 bases between them. Germline V gene sequence: CDR1 LGHNA, CDR2 YNFKEQ. There are 16 residues in the CDR3. CDR3 sequence (DNA): TGTGCCAGCAGTCCTCTTCGAACAGGCTACCAAGAGACCCAGTACTTC. It yields the protein CASSPLRTGYQETQYF.

V is TRBV6-5 and J is TRBJ2-1; D unresolved. The CDR3 length is 12 residues. Trimming removed 0 bases from V and 9 bases from J, with 6 bases in between. CDR1 is MNHEY and CDR2 is SVGAGI in the germline V gene. CDR3 sequence: CASSYSVGEQFF. The CDR3 DNA follows: TGTGCCAGCAGTTACTCTGTCGGTGAGCAGTTCTTC.